This T cell receptor beta chain was documented in a study of blood T cell repertoires in COVID-19. Study-wide context: COVID-19 samples, acute and convalescent, were from the United States, Italy and Spain. T cells, B-cell-depleted T cells, or PBMCs supplied cDNA or gDNA.

In the authors' methods: How many nucleated cells were present was estimated from reference gene primer amplification. Measured with immunoSEQ multiplex PCR; TCRdb has only the in-frame clones, and not every one. V, J and clone size are taken as reported in that table, and D and trimming were inferred from the DNA itself. Of around 110,000 clones in the sample, approximately 90% were seen once. The V gene's germline CDR1 is SGHRS and CDR2 YFSETQ. Deletions cut 0 bases from V and 0 bases from J, with 10 bases between. CDR3 length equals 16 residues. The chain couples TRBV5-1 to TRBJ1-5; D gene ambiguous. The sample consisted of peripheral blood. The clonotype was recovered from a human donor with active COVID-19. The donor label of this sample is uncertain. CDR3 sequence reads: CASSLAPTSSNQPQHF. The CDR3 nucleotides read TGCGCCAGCAGCTTGGCCCCGACAAGTAGCAATCAGCCCCAGCATTTT.